This T cell receptor (beta chain) was identified during a study of cytomegalovirus exposure and HLA in healthy donors. The CDR3 runs 17 residues. Germline V gene sequence: CDR1 MNHEY, CDR2 SMNVEV (reference sequence). Losses at the gene ends were 3 bases for V and 4 bases for J; bases not matched to a gene: 13. PCR used 60 Vbeta primers and 13 Jbeta primers. Profiling relied on immunoSEQ multiplex PCR, and the TCRdb table lists in-frame clones only, not all of them. Found here are 170,000 or so clones, 80% to 90% of them singletons; the top ten hold 5% to 7%. This clonotype was sampled from a man aged 50-60 years in good health and CMV-seropositive. The V gene is TRBV27, the J gene TRBJ2-3; TRBD1 matches 7 bases. The sample taken for sequencing was PBMCs. The CDR3 here is CASSLLGGAVGADTQYF. DNA of the CDR3: TGTGCCAGCAGTTTGTTAGGGGGCGCGGTAGGCGCAGATACGCAGTATTTT.